These T cell receptor beta chains were read from a single sample in a study of vaccination and CD4 T cells after COVID-19. TCRdb reprocessed the PCR reads via MiXCR and lists one record per CDR3 protein. The sample carries 20,000 to 25,000 distinct CDR3 sequences, about 52% recorded once. Their recognized antigens are unknown. The sample consisted of CD4+ T cells from blood, cultured in vitro. These receptors originate from a human donor who had recovered from COVID-19. The CDR3 runs from the conserved cysteine through the conserved F or W. A D gene is named only where the DNA matches it firmly. Part of the rows lack a size; the others show once, few, many or a class for expanded clones.

size,D,J,V,length,DNA,CDR3
-,TRBD1,TRBJ2-3,TRBV6-1,15,TGTGCCAGCAGTGAACGACAGGGAGGCACAGATACGCAGTATTTT,CASSERQGGTDTQYF
-,-,TRBJ2-7,TRBV11-1,17,TGTGCCAGCAGCTTAGCGCTAGGGCAGGGGAGCACCTACGAGCAGTACTTC,CASSLALGQGSTYEQYF
-,TRBD2,TRBJ2-7,TRBV20-1,17,TGCAGTGCTAGGGGACTAGCTAGCGGGGTTAGCTCCTACGAGCAGTACTTC,CSARGLASGVSSYEQYF
-,-,TRBJ2-7,TRBV11-3,16,TGTGCCAGCAGCCCACGAGCCGACAGGAGAGTCTACGAGCAGTACTTC,CASSPRADRRVYEQYF
few,TRBD2,TRBJ2-5,TRBV6-2/TRBV6-3,15,TGTGCCAGCAGTCACCCAGCGGGGGGCGGGGAGACCCAGTACTTC,CASSHPAGGGETQYF
-,-,TRBJ2-7,TRBV20-1,14,TGCAGTGCTAGAGATTCCGGGGGTGTCAACGAGCAGTACTTC,CSARDSGGVNEQYF
-,TRBD1,TRBJ2-7,TRBV20-1,13,TGCAGTGCTTCACAGGGGCCGCAGAGGGAGCAGTACTTC,CSASQGPQREQYF
-,-,TRBJ1-1,TRBV7-8,15,TGTGCCAGCAGCTTTTGGGAATCAGCGAACACTGAAGCTTTCTTT,CASSFWESANTEAFF
-,TRBD2,TRBJ2-1,TRBV7-2,14,TGTGCCAGCAGCTCAACCTCCGGGGGTAGCGGGCTTAGCTTC,CASSSTSGGSGLSF
-,-,TRBJ1-1,TRBV19,13,TGTGCCACAGCCGGGACGGCGGACACTGAAGCTTTCTTT,CATAGTADTEAFF
few,TRBD1,TRBJ1-5,TRBV6-1,13,TGTGCCAGCATAGACAGGGGAGGGCAGCCCCAGCATTTT,CASIDRGGQPQHF
-,-,TRBJ1-1,TRBV19,15,TGTACCAGTAGTCTTAACACCATAGGAACAGGGGAAGCTTTCTTT,CTSSLNTIGTGEAFF
-,-,TRBJ1-5,TRBV27,14,TGTGCCAGCAGTTTAGGGGGGGCTGGGCAGCCCCAGCATTTT,CASSLGGAGQPQHF
-,TRBD1,TRBJ2-7,TRBV11-3,15,TGTGCCAGCAGTCCCGACAGGGCAAGGGCCTACGAGCAGTACTTC,CASSPDRARAYEQYF
few,-,TRBJ2-5,TRBV20-1,15,TGCAGTGCTGGCCGCCCAGGGACTTCGGGAGAGACCCAGTACTTC,CSAGRPGTSGETQYF
few,-,TRBJ1-2,TRBV7-9,12,TGTGCCAGCAGCTTAGGGGTGTATGGCTACACCTTC,CASSLGVYGYTF
-,-,TRBJ2-5,TRBV10-3,14,TGTGCCATCAGTGAGTCGTACAGCGTAGGTTCCCAGTACTTC,CAISESYSVGSQYF
-,TRBD2,TRBJ2-1,TRBV7-3,19,TGTGCCAGCAGCTCAGACCGACCAACAGCGGGAGTACTTAGCAATGAGCAGTTCTTC,CASSSDRPTAGVLSNEQFF
-,TRBD2,TRBJ2-5,TRBV6-5,16,TGTGCCAGCAGTTACTCTGCTAGCGGGATTACAGAGACCCAGTACTTC,CASSYSASGITETQYF
-,-,TRBJ2-2,TRBV6-2/TRBV6-3,15,TGTGCCAGCAGCCGCAGACAGGCGAACACCGGGGAGCTGTTTTTT,CASSRRQANTGELFF
-,-,TRBJ2-3,TRBV27,15,TGTGCCAGCAGTTTATTAGGGGAAGGCACAGATACGCAGTATTTT,CASSLLGEGTDTQYF
-,-,TRBJ2-5,TRBV6-1,13,TGTGCCAGCAGTGCCCCAGGGACGGAGACCCAGTACTTC,CASSAPGTETQYF
few,-,TRBJ2-3,TRBV28,16,TGTGCCAGCAGCCCCCCGGACTATCCCCGAGAGGATACGCAGTATTTT,CASSPPDYPREDTQYF
few,TRBD1,TRBJ2-7,TRBV6-1,14,TGTGCCAGCAGCAGCAGGGGGCAGGATATGAAGCAGTACTTC,CASSSRGQDMKQYF
-,TRBD2,TRBJ2-3,TRBV7-9,17,TGTGCCAGCAGCCCTCGGACTAGCGGGAGTAGCACAGATACGCAGTATTTT,CASSPRTSGSSTDTQYF
-,-,TRBJ1-6,TRBV6-1,15,TGTGCCAGCAGTGAACGGGGGGGCTTTAATTCACCCCTCCACTTT,CASSERGGFNSPLHF
once,-,TRBJ1-2,TRBV4-1,13,TGCGCCAGCAGCCAAGTAGTTAACTATGGCTACACCTTC,CASSQVVNYGYTF
-,TRBD2,TRBJ2-7,TRBV5-4,15,TGTGCCAGCAGCTCCCCGAGCGGGATAGGAAACGAGCAGTACTTC,CASSSPSGIGNEQYF
once,-,TRBJ2-2,TRBV5-1,14,TGCGCCAGCAATAGGGGGTCGGACACCGGGGAGCTGTTTTTT,CASNRGSDTGELFF